The 19 T cell receptor beta chains presented below share a single source sample, sequenced in a study of T-cell reconstitution after alpha-beta-depleted transplantation in children. Molecular barcoding with unique molecular identifiers was used for the TCRbeta library. TCRdb re-derived calls from the PCR reads in MiXCR, one entry per CDR3 protein. The sample has about 540,000 distinct CDR3 sequences; 25% to 30% are singletons. The material sequenced was PBMCs, taken before TCRalphabeta/CD19-depleted stem cell transplant. These receptors came from a boy under two years old with Wiskott-Aldrich syndrome, due to receive a stem cell transplant.

The sample holds a few counts of this clonotype. The chain employs TRBV27 and TRBJ2-1; tentative D call: TRBD2 (5 bases). Per the germline V gene, CDR1 is MNHEY and CDR2 is SMNVEV (reference sequence). Trimming left V 1 base short and J 4 bases short, with 20 bases between. The CDR3 covers 18 residues. The CDR3 reads CASSLFPPSRRGYNEQFF. In DNA, the CDR3 is TGTGCCAGCAGTTTATTTCCCCCTAGCAGGAGAGGGTACAATGAGCAGTTCTTC.

Only a few counts were recorded for this clonotype. The chain recombines TRBV12-3 or TRBV12-4 with TRBJ2-7; D may correspond to TRBD1 or TRBD2 (6 bases each). V lost 4 bases to trimming and J lost 0 bases, with 16 bases between them. This CDR3 contains 16 residues. As DNA, the CDR3 is TGTGCCAGCAGTTCCCTAGGGGGGATTAACTCCTACGAGCAGTACTTC. Residues: CASSSLGGINSYEQYF.

This clonotype has more than one count but fewer than ten. V gene TRBV20-1 combines with J gene TRBJ2-7, with TRBD2 identical over 10 bases. CDR3 size: 13 residues. Germline assignment: CDR1 DFQATT and CDR2 SNEGSKA (reference sequence). The CDR3 DNA is TGCAGCGGGAGCGGGAGGGTTTCCTACGAGCAGTACTTC. Translation gives CSGSGRVSYEQYF.

This clonotype was counted between two and nine times. The chain couples TRBV3-1 to TRBJ2-1, with a tentative D call TRBD2 (6 bases). Trimming stripped 3 bases from V and 3 bases from J, with 18 bases between. The CDR3 consists of 17 residues. Per the germline V gene, CDR1 is LGHDT and CDR2 is YNNKEL (reference sequence). CDR3 bases: TGTGCCAGCAGCCACGTAGTGAGGACTACCCTCTACAATGAGCAGTTCTTC. Protein sequence: CASSHVVRTTLYNEQFF.

This clonotype was detected a few times. The chain recombines TRBV5-1 with TRBJ2-1, with D unresolved. The CDR3 runs 14 residues. The germline CDR1 and CDR2 sequences are SGHRS and YFSETQ. V shed 4 bases and J shed 0 bases, with 8 bases lying between them. This CDR3 is CASSAISSYNEQFF. CDR3 in DNA: TGCGCCAGCAGCGCGATAAGCTCCTACAATGAGCAGTTCTTC.

The chain has TRBV5-1 and TRBJ2-7; D remains unclear. CDR1 is SGHRS, CDR2 YFSETQ, per germline. V lost 1 base to trimming and J lost 7 bases, with 9 bases between them. The CDR3 covers 12 residues. The CDR3 sequence is CASSLPGKEQYF. CDR3 nucleotides: TGCGCCAGCAGCTTGCCAGGAAAAGAGCAGTACTTC. Full variable domain (remainder filled in from reference TRBV5-1 and TRBJ2-7): KAGVTQTPRYLIKTRGQQVTLSCSPISGHRSVSWYQQTPGQGLQFLFEYFSETQRNKGNFPGRFSGRQFSNSRSEMNVSTLELGDSALYLCASSLPGKEQYFGPGTRLTVT.

The V call is TRBV20-1, the J call TRBJ2-7, with D perhaps being TRBD1 or TRBD2 (5 bases each). CDR3 length: 15 residues. With 0 bases removed from V and 2 bases from J, the gap between germline ends came to 14 bases. Germline CDR1 DFQATT, CDR2 SNEGSKA (reference sequence). CDR3 sequence reads: CSARDLGTGAYEQYF. The CDR3 coding sequence is TGCAGTGCTAGAGATCTAGGGACGGGCGCCTACGAGCAGTACTTC.

The V and J genes are TRBV12-3 or TRBV12-4 and TRBJ1-4; 7 nucleotides line up with TRBD1. The CDR3 extends over 13 amino acids. The trim removed 7 bases at V and 12 bases at J, leaving 11 bases unmatched. DNA of the CDR3: TGTGCCAGCACCACCTGGACAGGATTGGAACTGTTTTTT. Protein sequence: CASTTWTGLELFF.

This clonotype was seen more than once but under ten times. V usage is TRBV11-2 and J usage is TRBJ1-1; D not resolved. V gave up 8 bases and J gave up 7 bases, with 17 bases separating them. The CDR3 loop spans 13 amino acids. Germline lookup yields CDR1 SGHAT and CDR2 FQNNGV. The CDR3 DNA reads TGTGCCAGCTTCCGTGGGATGCTCGGTGAAGCTTTCTTT. This codes for CASFRGMLGEAFF.

The genes are TRBV25-1 and TRBJ2-7; D is unclear. V was shortened by 10 bases and J by 5 bases, with 12 bases between the two germline ends. Germline loops: CDR1 MGHDK, CDR2 SYGVNS. CDR3 size: 11 residues. In DNA form, the CDR3 reads TGTGCCACCTCGTGGCGGAACGAGCAGTACTTC. As protein: CATSWRNEQYF.

This CDR3 is CASSSGLTALLYEQYF. The CDR3 DNA reads TGTGCCAGCAGTAGCGGACTGACTGCGCTCTTATACGAGCAGTACTTC. The V and J genes are TRBV28 and TRBJ2-7, with TRBD2 as a possible D gene (5 bases). Trimming took 5 bases from V and 4 from J, leaving 21 bases between them. Germline loops: CDR1 MDHEN, CDR2 SYDVKM. This CDR3 contains 16 residues.

There are a few counts of this clonotype. DNA of the CDR3: TGTGCCAGCAGTCCCTGGTACAATGAGCAGTTCTTC. Its translation: CASSPWYNEQFF. This chain uses TRBV12-3 or TRBV12-4 with TRBJ2-1, with unresolved D. The CDR3 runs to 12 residues. V lost 5 bases and J 4 bases, leaving 6 bases between the germline ends.

The chain couples TRBV5-1 to TRBJ2-1; TRBD2 matches 9 bases. Germline-derived CDR1 and CDR2 are SGHRS and YFSETQ. The CDR3 spans 20 residues. J was trimmed by 10 bases and V by 0 bases; bases with no gene match: 23. Written as DNA, the CDR3 is TGCGCCAGCAGCTTGGGCGGCGGGAGGGCCCTCTTGACTTCGGCGAGCGAGCAGTTCTTC. It encodes CASSLGGGRALLTSASEQFF. Complete variable domain (other parts from reference TRBV5-1 and TRBJ2-1): KAGVTQTPRYLIKTRGQQVTLSCSPISGHRSVSWYQQTPGQGLQFLFEYFSETQRNKGNFPGRFSGRQFSNSRSEMNVSTLELGDSALYLCASSLGGGRALLTSASEQFFGPGTRLTVL.

The chain couples TRBV15 to TRBJ2-7; 7 bases match TRBD1. The CDR3 is 18 residues long. J was trimmed by 4 bases and V by 5 bases; bases with no gene match: 20. Germline values: CDR1 LNHNV, CDR2 YYDKDF (reference sequence). This chain's CDR3 is CATSPPGQLRTRPYEQYF. CDR3 DNA: TGTGCCACCAGCCCTCCGGGACAGTTAAGAACGCGACCTTACGAGCAGTACTTC.

This clonotype was seen once. The chain uses TRBV7-3 and TRBJ2-2; 11 bases align to TRBD1. Germline-derived CDR1 and CDR2 are SGHTA and FQGTGA. The ends lost 5 bases at V and 4 bases at J; junction bases unmatched: 6. The CDR3 is 16 amino acids. In DNA form, the CDR3 reads TGTGCCAGCAGCGCCGCCGGGACAGGGGGCACCGGGGAGCTGTTTTTT. It codes for CASSAAGTGGTGELFF.

A remark on this clonotype: Mismatch with germline at one junction end may stem from a read error. The genes are TRBV6-5 and TRBJ2-7; TRBD2 might be the D (6 bases). The CDR3 consists of 9 residues. Germline V gene sequence: CDR1 MNHEY, CDR2 SVGAGI. This CDR3 is CASSYSRGF. The DNA of the CDR3 is TGTGCCAGCAGTTACTCTCGGGGGTTT.

The chain is built from TRBV12-3 or TRBV12-4 and TRBJ1-6; tentatively, D is TRBD1 (5 bases). The CDR3 spans 15 residues. With 3 bases removed from V and 9 bases from J, the gap between germline ends came to 15 bases. The CDR3 here is CASSLWDPRGSPLHF. The CDR3 DNA follows: TGTGCCAGCAGTTTGTGGGACCCTCGGGGTTCACCCCTCCACTTT.

V gene TRBV7-3 combines with J gene TRBJ2-7; the D gene is possibly TRBD1 (5 bases). This CDR3 region has 13 residues. Trimming shortened V by 5 bases and J by 5 bases, and 13 bases separated the two germline ends. Looked up from germline, CDR1 is SGHTA and CDR2 is FQGTGA. The CDR3 protein is CASSPGSQNEQYF. CDR3 DNA: TGTGCCAGCAGCCCAGGGTCACAGAACGAGCAGTACTTC.

The chain is built from TRBV5-5 and TRBJ2-3; D remains unclear. Germline assignment: CDR1 SGHKS and CDR2 YYEKEE (reference sequence). This CDR3 contains 14 residues. V gave up 2 bases and J gave up 2 bases, with 9 bases separating them. The CDR3 region is CASSLSAITDTQYF. The CDR3 coding sequence is TGTGCCAGCAGCTTATCGGCGATCACAGATACGCAGTATTTT.